The present entry profiles one TCR beta chain with its context. Its antigen is undetermined. This specimen belongs to a study of graft-versus-host responses after intestinal transplantation. General study results and limits: Recipient-marrow GvH clones were detected, some having first appeared in ileum or blood. Those patients showing graft-donor T cell macrochimerism displayed high graft-versus-host to host-versus-graft clonal ratios in allografts.

The V and J ends lost 0 bases and 2 bases respectively, with 10 bases between them. CDR3 length: 15 residues. Germline loops: CDR1 SEHNR, CDR2 FQNEAQ (reference sequence). Measured with immunoSEQ multiplex PCR; TCRdb has only the in-frame clones, and not every one. This table holds fewer than 95,000 clones, under 95% found once. The input for sequencing was unstimulated CD8+ T cells sorted from spleen or lymph node cells, taken before intestinal transplant. V is TRBV7-9 and J is TRBJ2-5; no clear D gene. The sequence derives from a human donor who received an intestinal transplant. Here the CDR3 DNA reads TGTGCCAGCAGCTTAGCGAGTCTGAGTCAAGAGACCCAGTACTTC. This codes for CASSLASLSQETQYF.